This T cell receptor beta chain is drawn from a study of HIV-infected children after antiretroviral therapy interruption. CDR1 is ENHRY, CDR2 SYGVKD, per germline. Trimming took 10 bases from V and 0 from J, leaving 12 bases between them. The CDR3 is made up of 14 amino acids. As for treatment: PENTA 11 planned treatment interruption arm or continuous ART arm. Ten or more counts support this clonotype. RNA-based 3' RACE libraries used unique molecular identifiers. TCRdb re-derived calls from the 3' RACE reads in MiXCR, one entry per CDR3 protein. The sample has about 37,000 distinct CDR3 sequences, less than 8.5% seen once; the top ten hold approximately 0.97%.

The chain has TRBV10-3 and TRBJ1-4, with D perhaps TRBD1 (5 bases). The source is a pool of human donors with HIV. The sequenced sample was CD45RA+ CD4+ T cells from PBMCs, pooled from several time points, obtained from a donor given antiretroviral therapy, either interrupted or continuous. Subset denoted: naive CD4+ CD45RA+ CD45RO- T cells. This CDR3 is CASRDSATNEKLFF. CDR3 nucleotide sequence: TGTGCCAGCAGAGACAGCGCAACTAATGAAAAACTGTTTTTT.